This T cell receptor beta chain was sequenced in a study of CD8+CD57+ T cells in acquired aplastic anemia. As for the study in general: Yields of DNA that came from sorted CD4+ and CD8+ cells averaged roughly 3.2 ug.

The sample holds many counts of this clonotype. Its matching antigen is unknown. Study observations and caveats: Patients and controls were found to share roughly 31 CD8+ CDR3 sequences. No significant difference in CD8+ Simpson's diversity was found between patients and controls.

The sequenced patients had an expansion of CD8+CD57+ cells seen by flow cytometry. All patients were therapy-naive when blood was sampled. TCR beta VDJ and CDR3 profiling used genomic DNA as template. One entry per CDR3 protein, called by TCRdb with MiXCR from the reads. The data contain 200,000 or so distinct CDR3 sequences, roughly 45% of them singletons. The CDR3 consists of 13 residues. Trimming took off 5 bases at V and 12 bases at J, with 19 bases between the two ends. The sequenced material came from sorted CD4+, CD8+, or CD8+CD57+ T cells (not recorded which) from PBMCs. This TCR was recovered from a human donor with aplastic anemia. V gene TRBV12-3 or TRBV12-4 combines with J gene TRBJ1-2, with D possibly being TRBD1 (5 bases). The CDR3 bases are TGTGCCAGCAGTCCTTTTATTGAGACGGGACACACCTTC. This encodes CASSPFIETGHTF.